These T cell receptor beta chains were read from a single sample in a study of T cells in localized non-small cell lung cancer. Sequencing used immunoSEQ multiplex PCR; TCRdb keeps in-frame clones, though not all of them. The sample holds more than 70,000 clones, roughly 86% seen once. The specimen comprised peripheral blood, sampled before any cancer treatment. The source is a man between 40 and 70 years old with stage I lung adenocarcinoma. The conserved cysteine and the conserved F or W are not part of the CDR3 here. Each record gives: clone size, J gene, V gene, CDR3 protein. For some rows the clone size is stated as once, few or many, or as a class when expanded; others skip it.

>NA|TRBJ2-1|TRBV5-5
ASSLFRGYNEQF
>NA|TRBJ1-2|TRBV6-5
ASSVGTPDGYT
>NA|TRBJ2-1|TRBV5-4
VSSSRRRERDEQF
>many|TRBJ2-7|TRBV15
ATSRDPSYEQY
>NA|TRBJ2-1|TRBV10-2
ASRPGQEQF
>NA|TRBJ2-1|TRBV28
ASSLEPSEKLYNEQF
>NA|TRBJ2-7|TRBV28
ASSLLGVYEQY
>few|TRBJ1-3|TRBV7-8
ASSKRTGAGNTIY
>NA|TRBJ2-5|TRBV6-1
ASSEEGLRIETQY
>few|TRBJ2-5|TRBV7-2
ASSARGTPGGTQY
>NA|TRBJ2-2|TRBV10-3
ATHGLQNTGELF
>NA|TRBJ2-2|TRBV5-4
ASSGGGGSTGELF
>few|TRBJ2-4|TRBV2
ASRIRDRGIQY
>NA|TRBJ2-1|TRBV5-1
ASSLGQLYSYNEQF
>NA|TRBJ2-2|TRBV9
ASSVPGNTGELF